This T cell receptor beta chain was sequenced for a study of blood T cells in healthy people across ages. This clonotype was detected only a few times. Primed by a sample-barcoded 5' primer and a J-beta primer mix, a second PCR proceeded for roughly 7 to 12 cycles. A single record per CDR3 protein comes from TCRdb applying MiXCR to the 5' RACE reads. The repertoire holds just under 750,000 distinct CDR3 sequences, 22% seen once, with approximately 20% in the top ten. Germline values: CDR1 LGHDT, CDR2 YNNKEL (reference sequence). V gave up 0 bases and J gave up 0 bases, with 14 bases separating them. The CDR3 has 17 amino acids.

The clonotype was recovered from a man in his 70s in good health. This chain uses TRBV3-1 with TRBJ1-1, with D perhaps TRBD1 (6 bases). The sample consisted of blood. The CDR3 bases are TGTGCCAGCAGCCAAGATAGGGGGGAGTGGGTGAACACTGAAGCTTTCTTT. The encoded protein is CASSQDRGEWVNTEAFF.